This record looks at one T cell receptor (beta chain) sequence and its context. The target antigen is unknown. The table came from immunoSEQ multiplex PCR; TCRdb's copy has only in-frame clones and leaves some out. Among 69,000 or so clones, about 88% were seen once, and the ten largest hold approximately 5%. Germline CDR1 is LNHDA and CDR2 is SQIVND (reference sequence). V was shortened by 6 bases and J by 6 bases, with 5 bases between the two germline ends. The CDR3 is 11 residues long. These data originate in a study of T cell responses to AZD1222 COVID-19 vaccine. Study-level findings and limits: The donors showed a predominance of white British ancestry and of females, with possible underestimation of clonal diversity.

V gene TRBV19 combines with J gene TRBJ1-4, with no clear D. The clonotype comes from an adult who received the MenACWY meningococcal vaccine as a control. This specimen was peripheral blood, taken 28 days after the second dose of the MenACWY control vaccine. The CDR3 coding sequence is TGTGCCAGTAGGATCGATGAAAAACTGTTTTTT. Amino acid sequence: CASRIDEKLFF.